This passage covers 25 T cell receptor beta chains from one sample sequenced in a study of identical twins. From the 5' RACE reads, TCRdb called clonotypes with MiXCR, one entry per CDR3 protein. This table holds 200,000 to 250,000 distinct CDR3 sequences, around 6.9% found once. The same sample was also used in a study of yellow fever vaccine responses in identical twins.

Material for sequencing was memory (CD45RO+) T cells sorted from blood. The origin of the receptors is a young woman in good health.

This rearrangement joins TRBV7-3 to TRBJ2-5; the D is unclear. The CDR3 consists of 14 residues. CDR1 and CDR2 (germline): SGHTA, FQGTGA. Trimming cost V 2 bases and J 4 bases, with 11 bases left between them. CDR3 coding DNA: TGTGCCAGCAGCTTAGGGGTCCGGGCAGAGACCCAGTACTTC. It specifies CASSLGVRAETQYF.

The chain joins TRBV6-1 to TRBJ1-3; maybe TRBD1 (6 bases). There are 15 residues in the CDR3. V lost 5 bases to trimming and J lost 0 bases, with 11 bases between them. Germline CDR1 reads MNHNS; CDR2 reads SASEGT. The CDR3 DNA reads TGTGCCAGCAGTAATACAGGGATCTCTGGAAACACCATATATTTT. It translates to CASSNTGISGNTIYF.

This clonotype was counted between two and nine times. The V call is TRBV9, the J call TRBJ2-2; 15 nucleotides agree with TRBD2. Germline lookup yields CDR1 SGDLS and CDR2 YYNGEE. V lost 5 bases to trimming and J lost 4 bases; unmatched junction nucleotides: 12. The CDR3 has 19 amino acids. This chain's CDR3 is CASSPRTSGGAGPTGELFF. CDR3 sequence (DNA): TGTGCCAGCAGTCCACGGACTAGCGGGGGGGCTGGCCCCACCGGGGAGCTGTTTTTT.

The CDR3 DNA follows: TGCAGTGCTATCCTCGACAGAGGAAATGAAAAACTGTTTTTT. Residues: CSAILDRGNEKLFF. The V call is TRBV20-1, the J call TRBJ1-4, with D tentatively TRBD1 (5 bases). The CDR3 spans 14 residues. CDR1 DFQATT and CDR2 SNEGSKA come from the germline V gene (reference sequence). Trimming pared 4 bases from V and 5 bases from J, leaving 14 bases between.

CDR3 sequence (DNA): TGTGCCAGCAGTGAAACAATGAACACTGAAGCTTTCTTT. It encodes CASSETMNTEAFF. The chain uses TRBV6-1 and TRBJ1-1; D gene ambiguous. The CDR3 runs to 13 residues. Germline V gene lookup returns CDR1 MNHNS and CDR2 SASEGT. Trimming shortened V by 2 bases and J by 0 bases, and 4 bases separated the two germline ends.

This chain uses TRBV6-1 with TRBJ1-6, with a tentative D call TRBD1 (6 bases). The CDR3 sequence is 17 residues long. Trimming stripped 5 bases from V and 7 bases from J, with 21 bases between. The germline V gene has CDR1 MNHNS and CDR2 SASEGT. In nucleotides, the CDR3 is TGTGCCAGCAGTCCCTCCCCGGGGGGGGCAAGGAATTCACCCCTCCACTTT. Encoded protein: CASSPSPGGARNSPLHF.

The table lists this clonotype with a few counts. The V gene is TRBV18, the J gene TRBJ2-7; the D gene is possibly TRBD2 (6 bases). Per germline, CDR1 KGHSH and CDR2 LQKENI. The ends were cut back, 0 bases at V and 2 bases at J, with 8 bases in the middle. CDR3 size: 14 residues. CDR3 amino acids: CASSPPGRTYEQYF. DNA of the CDR3: TGTGCCAGCTCACCACCGGGGAGGACCTACGAGCAGTACTTC.

As for this clonotype: This clone may be a read error of a much larger clone one base away. V usage is TRBV20-1 and J usage is TRBJ2-5; D is ambiguous. The CDR3 is made up of 15 amino acids. Germline CDR1 DFQATT, CDR2 SNEGSKA (reference sequence). Trimming pared 0 bases from V and 5 bases from J, leaving 16 bases between. In nucleotides, the CDR3 is TGCAGTGCTAGAGAACCAGGACGGTTCGGCGAGACCCAGTACTTC. This codes for CSAREPGRFGETQYF.

In its sample, this clonotype was seen many times. This chain connects TRBV27 to TRBJ1-2; 9 bases align to TRBD1. CDR3 length equals 15 residues. V shed 7 bases, J shed 4 bases, and the junction held 10 bases outside the gene matches. CDR1 is MNHEY, CDR2 SMNVEV, per germline (reference sequence). CDR3 nucleotides: TGTGCCAGCAAGTTGGGGACAGGGACGGCCTATGGCTACACCTTC. Translated, it gives CASKLGTGTAYGYTF.

A few counts support this clonotype. The rearrangement joins TRBV6-1 to TRBJ2-1; 8 positions agree with TRBD1. V lost 6 bases, J lost 4 bases, and 8 bases stayed unmatched. The CDR3 spans 15 residues. Germline CDR1 reads MNHNS; CDR2 reads SASEGT. The CDR3 region has the DNA TGTGCCAGCAGCATGGACAGGGTCTCTTACAATGAGCAGTTCTTC. It yields the protein CASSMDRVSYNEQFF.

This chain uses TRBV4-2 with TRBJ2-1; D uncertain. V was trimmed by 9 bases and J by 2 bases, leaving 14 bases between them. This CDR3 region has 14 residues. Germline CDR1 and CDR2: LGHNA and YNFKEQ. The CDR3 loop reads CARTPRLPYNEQFF. The CDR3, as DNA: TGTGCCAGGACCCCCCGGCTTCCCTACAATGAGCAGTTCTTC.

Comment on this clonotype: A junction end diverges from the germline sequence, so it may reflect a read error. The chain has TRBV27 and TRBJ1-5; 8 bases map to TRBD1. Germline CDR1 reads MNHEY; CDR2 reads SMNVEV (reference sequence). The CDR3 extends over 18 amino acids. In nucleotides, the CDR3 is TGTGCCAGCAGTCTATCCTGGCCAGGGGGCCTTGGTAATCAGCCCCAGCATTTT. It encodes CASSLSWPGGLGNQPQHF.

This clonotype came up a few times. The rearrangement links TRBV6-2 or TRBV6-3 to TRBJ2-7; D is undetermined. V gave up 0 bases and J gave up 0 bases, with 6 bases separating them. This CDR3 region has 14 residues. Germline V gene lookup returns CDR1 MNHEY and CDR2 SVGEGT. CDR3 coding DNA: TGTGCCAGCAGTTACTCTCTGGCCTCCTACGAGCAGTACTTC. Amino acid sequence: CASSYSLASYEQYF.

The CDR3 sequence is CASNQLGGGYTF. As DNA, the CDR3 is TGTGCCAGCAACCAACTGGGAGGCGGCTACACCTTC. The gene calls are TRBV2 and TRBJ1-2; D is unresolved. CDR3 length equals 12 residues. Germline assignment: CDR1 SNHLY and CDR2 FYNNEI. V lost 7 bases, J lost 8 bases, and 14 bases lay in between.

The sample holds a few counts of this clonotype. This chain links TRBV5-5 with TRBJ1-2, with unresolved D. The germline CDR1 and CDR2 sequences are SGHKS and YYEKEE (reference sequence). CDR3 length: 13 amino acids. The V end lost 1 base, the J end lost 5 bases, and 9 bases lay between the germline ends. The chain's CDR3 is CASSLNDRYGYTF. In nucleotides, the CDR3 is TGTGCCAGCAGCTTGAACGATCGGTATGGCTACACCTTC.

This chain uses TRBV18 with TRBJ2-7; 9 bases line up with TRBD1. CDR1 and CDR2 (germline): KGHSH, LQKENI. The CDR3 has 13 amino acids. V shed 7 bases, J shed 3 bases, and the junction held 4 bases outside the gene matches. The CDR3 sequence is CASWGTGNYEQYF. DNA for the CDR3: TGTGCCAGCTGGGGGACAGGGAACTACGAGCAGTACTTC.

The gene calls are TRBV2 and TRBJ1-5; D not certain. This CDR3 contains 16 residues. Germline-derived CDR1 and CDR2 are SNHLY and FYNNEI. V lost 6 bases to trimming and J lost 0 bases, with 15 bases between them. The CDR3 nucleotides read TGTGCCAGCAGGAAGAAGCCTCTATATAGCAATCAGCCCCAGCATTTT. It yields the protein CASRKKPLYSNQPQHF.

This clonotype was seen many times. The rearrangement uses TRBV12-3 or TRBV12-4 and TRBJ1-4, with a tentative D call TRBD1 (5 bases). V gave up 8 bases and J gave up 5 bases, with 15 bases separating them. The CDR3 has 14 residues. This chain's CDR3 is CASHGREGNEKLFF. Written as DNA, the CDR3 is TGTGCCAGCCACGGACGAGAGGGGAATGAAAAACTGTTTTTT.

There are many counts of this clonotype. One junction end disagrees with the germline gene, perhaps due to a read error. The chain couples TRBV29-1 to TRBJ2-1; D gene unclear. There are 12 residues in the CDR3. Per germline, CDR1 SQVTM and CDR2 ANQGSEA. Here the CDR3 DNA reads TGCAGCGTGAGTGCCTCCAACAATGAGCAGTTCTTC. It is translated as CSVSASNNEQFF.

This clonotype was observed at least ten times. This chain joins TRBV28 and TRBJ2-1, with D perhaps TRBD1 or TRBD2 (6 bases each). Trimming removed 2 bases at V and 7 bases at J, with 15 bases between. CDR1 and CDR2 (germline): MDHEN, SYDVKM. The CDR3 loop spans 15 amino acids. CDR3 sequence reads: CASSLTGAQNNEQFF. As DNA, the CDR3 is TGTGCCAGCAGTTTAACGGGGGCGCAGAATAATGAGCAGTTCTTC.

This clonotype has ten or more counts. The chain recombines TRBV12-3 or TRBV12-4 with TRBJ2-1; 7 positions match TRBD2. CDR3 length: 15 amino acids. V lost 3 bases and J lost 1; bases outside the gene matches: 3. As DNA, the CDR3 is TGTGCCAGCAGTTTGACAGCGGGATCCTACAATGAGCAGTTCTTC. Translating gives CASSLTAGSYNEQFF.

This clonotype was counted only a few times. J is TRBJ2-7 and V is TRBV6-1; the D gene is possibly TRBD2 (6 bases). The CDR3 is 12 amino acids. V lost 0 bases and J lost 7, with 7 bases in between. Germline lookup yields CDR1 MNHNS and CDR2 SASEGT. In DNA, the CDR3 is TGTGCCAGCAGTGAAGCGGGGGGAGAGCAGTACTTC. Protein sequence: CASSEAGGEQYF.

Ten or more counts support this clonotype. The J gene is TRBJ2-1, the V gene TRBV7-9; D is ambiguous. CDR3 length: 15 residues. From germline, CDR1 is SEHNR and CDR2 FQNEAQ (reference sequence). V shed 1 base and J shed 3 bases, with 10 bases lying between them. The CDR3 region is CASSLDGRYYNEQFF. The CDR3 DNA reads as TGTGCCAGCAGCTTAGATGGAAGATACTACAATGAGCAGTTCTTC.

A few counts support this clonotype. This chain connects TRBV5-1 to TRBJ2-1; D call uncertain. CDR3 length: 13 residues. Germline assignment: CDR1 SGHRS and CDR2 YFSETQ. The germline V and J ends were trimmed by 6 bases and 6 bases, with 13 bases remaining between them. The CDR3 DNA follows: TGCGCCAGCAACCCCCTGGACGGCAATGAGCAGTTCTTC. Its translation: CASNPLDGNEQFF.

In its sample, this clonotype was seen a few times. The CDR3 loop is CASSDDNVLTF. CDR3 DNA sequence: TGTGCCAGCAGTGATGACAACGTCCTGACTTTC. This sequence joins TRBV25-1 and TRBJ2-6; D remains unclear. Germline V gene lookup returns CDR1 MGHDK and CDR2 SYGVNS. Trimming left V 3 bases short and J 9 bases short, with 3 bases between. CDR3 length equals 11 residues.